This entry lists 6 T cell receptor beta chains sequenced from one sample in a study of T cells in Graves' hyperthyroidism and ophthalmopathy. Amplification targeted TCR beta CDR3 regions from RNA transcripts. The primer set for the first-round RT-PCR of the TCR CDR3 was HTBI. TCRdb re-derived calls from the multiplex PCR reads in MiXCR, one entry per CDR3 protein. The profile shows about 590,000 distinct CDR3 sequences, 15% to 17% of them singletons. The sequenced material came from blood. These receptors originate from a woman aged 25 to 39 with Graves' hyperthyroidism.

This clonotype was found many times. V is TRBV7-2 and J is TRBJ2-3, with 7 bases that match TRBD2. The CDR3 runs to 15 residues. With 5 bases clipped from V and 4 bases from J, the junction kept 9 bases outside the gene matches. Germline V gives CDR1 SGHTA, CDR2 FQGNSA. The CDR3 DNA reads TGTGCCAGCAGCCCCCCTGGCGGGAGATCAGATACGCAGTATTTT. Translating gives CASSPPGGRSDTQYF.

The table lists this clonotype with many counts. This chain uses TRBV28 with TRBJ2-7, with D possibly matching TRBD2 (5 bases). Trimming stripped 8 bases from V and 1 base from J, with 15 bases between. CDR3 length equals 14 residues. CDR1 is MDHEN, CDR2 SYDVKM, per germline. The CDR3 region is CASLGRERSYEQYF. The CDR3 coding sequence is TGTGCCAGCCTCGGCCGGGAAAGGTCCTACGAGCAGTACTTC. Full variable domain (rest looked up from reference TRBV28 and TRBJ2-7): DVKVTQSSRYLVKRTGEKVFLECVQDMDHENMFWYRQDPGLGLRLIYFSYDVKMKEKGDIPEGYSVSREKKERFSLILESASTNQTSMYLCASLGRERSYEQYFGPGTRLTVT.

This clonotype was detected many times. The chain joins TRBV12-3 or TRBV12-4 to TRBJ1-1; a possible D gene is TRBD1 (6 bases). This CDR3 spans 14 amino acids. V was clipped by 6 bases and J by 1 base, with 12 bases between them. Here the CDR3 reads CASRPRGGNTEAFF. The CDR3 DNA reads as TGTGCCAGCAGGCCCCGAGGGGGGAACACTGAAGCTTTCTTT.

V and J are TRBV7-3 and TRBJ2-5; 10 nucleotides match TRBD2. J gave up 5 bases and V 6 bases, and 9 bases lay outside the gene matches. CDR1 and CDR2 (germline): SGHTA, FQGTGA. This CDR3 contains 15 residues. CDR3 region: CASRLAGVFRETQYF. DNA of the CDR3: TGTGCCAGCAGGCTAGCGGGAGTCTTCCGCGAGACCCAGTACTTC.

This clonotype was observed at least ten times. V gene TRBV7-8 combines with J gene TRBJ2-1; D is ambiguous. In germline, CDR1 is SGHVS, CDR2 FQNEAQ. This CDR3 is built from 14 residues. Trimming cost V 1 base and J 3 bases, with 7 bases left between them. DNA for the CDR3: TGTGCCAGCAGCTTAGAGGTGGGCTACAATGAGCAGTTCTTC. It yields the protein CASSLEVGYNEQFF.

The CDR3 region has the DNA TGCAGTGCTAGAGAAACGGATCAGCCCCAGCATTTT. It specifies CSARETDQPQHF. The J gene is TRBJ1-5, the V gene TRBV20-1, with unresolved D. Germline values: CDR1 DFQATT, CDR2 SNEGSKA (reference sequence). Trimming cost V 0 bases and J 5 bases, with 5 bases left between them. The CDR3 covers 12 residues.